One and the same sample provided the 10 T cell receptor beta chains below, sequenced in a study of CD8 T cells in ankylosing spondylitis. Study-wide results and caveats: A TCR beta motif of eight highly homologous variants appeared characteristic of ankylosing spondylitis blood.

Using its own MiXCR run on the 5' RACE reads, TCRdb lists one record per CDR3 protein. The top ten clones hold roughly 42% of a sample with approximately 220,000 distinct CDR3 sequences, about a sixth of them seen once. The antigens for these receptors are not known. What was sequenced was blood, either unsorted or a sorted T cell fraction (not recorded which). These receptor sequences come from a male donor with ankylosing spondylitis.

The chain joins TRBV2 to TRBJ2-1, with 10 positions matching TRBD2. The CDR3 covers 17 residues. Germline lookup yields CDR1 SNHLY and CDR2 FYNNEI. Germline trimming cut 5 bases from V and 0 bases from J; bases unmatched to any gene: 7. The CDR3 bases are TGTGCCAGCAGTTCAGGACTAGCGGCCTACTCCTACAATGAGCAGTTCTTC. It is translated as CASSSGLAAYSYNEQFF.

As for this clonotype: A much larger clone lies a single base off, so this may be a read error. The V gene is TRBV12-3 or TRBV12-4, the J gene TRBJ2-3, with D possibly TRBD2 on 5 matching bases. The CDR3 is 18 residues long. CDR3 loop: CARSPTPQPRTSTDTQYF. CDR3 sequence (DNA): TGTGCCCGCAGCCCTACCCCACAACCCCGGACTAGCACAGATACGCAGTATTTT.

This clonotype was counted a few times. The chain recombines TRBV3-1 with TRBJ2-5; TRBD2 might be the D (6 bases). From germline, CDR1 is LGHDT and CDR2 YNNKEL (reference sequence). V was pared by 4 bases and J by 5 bases, with 14 bases between. The CDR3 is made up of 14 amino acids. The CDR3 sequence is CASSLRRDGETQYF. The CDR3, as DNA: TGTGCCAGCAGCCTCCGGAGGGACGGGGAGACCCAGTACTTC.

This clonotype was found many times. The rearrangement links TRBV14 to TRBJ1-5, with 10 bases fitting TRBD1. Trimming at V came to 4 bases and at J to 2 bases, leaving 5 bases not matched to a gene. In germline, CDR1 is SGHDN, CDR2 FVKESK. The CDR3 extends over 16 amino acids. In DNA form, the CDR3 reads TGTGCCAGCAGCCTAGGGACAGGGGTGCGCAATCAGCCCCAGCATTTT. This encodes CASSLGTGVRNQPQHF.

V gene TRBV28 combines with J gene TRBJ2-7, with D possibly called TRBD1 or TRBD2 (5 bases each). Germline values: CDR1 MDHEN, CDR2 SYDVKM. Trimming took 2 bases from V and 5 from J, leaving 7 bases between them. The CDR3 covers 12 residues. The CDR3 region is CASSLRGDEQYF. CDR3 bases: TGTGCCAGCAGTTTAAGAGGGGACGAGCAGTACTTC. The variable domain in full, completed from reference TRBV28 and TRBJ2-7, reads DVKVTQSSRYLVKRTGEKVFLECVQDMDHENMFWYRQDPGLGLRLIYFSYDVKMKEKGDIPEGYSVSREKKERFSLILESASTNQTSMYLCASSLRGDEQYFGPGTRLTVT.

The chain carries TRBV5-1 and TRBJ1-6; D gene ambiguous. CDR1 is SGHRS and CDR2 is YFSETQ in the germline V gene. The CDR3 length is 15 residues. Between the trimmed V and J ends, which lost 0 bases and 6 bases, there was a span of 10 bases. The CDR3 region has the DNA TGCGCCAGCAGCTTGGAGCCCAGCGCTAATTCACCCCTCCACTTT. Translated: CASSLEPSANSPLHF.

The CDR3 protein is CASSLTGGPNNEQFF. The CDR3 bases are TGTGCCAGCAGCCTAACAGGGGGCCCCAACAATGAGCAGTTCTTC. The chain carries TRBV27 and TRBJ2-1; 9 nucleotides line up with TRBD1. The CDR3 extends over 15 amino acids. The germline CDR1 and CDR2 sequences are MNHEY and SMNVEV (reference sequence). V was clipped by 6 bases and J by 5 bases; unmatched bases: 8.

This clonotype has a handful of counts. The V and J genes are TRBV28 and TRBJ2-7, with 10 bases matching TRBD1. Germline CDR1 reads MDHEN; CDR2 reads SYDVKM. V lost 6 bases to trimming and J lost 4 bases; unmatched junction nucleotides: 6. The CDR3 consists of 14 residues. The DNA for the CDR3 is TGTGCCAGCAGCCTGACAGGGGGCGAGTACGAGCAGTACTTC. This translates into CASSLTGGEYEQYF.

This rearrangement joins TRBV12-3 or TRBV12-4 to TRBJ1-2; tentative D call: TRBD1 (5 bases). V lost 5 bases to trimming and J lost 3 bases, with 10 bases between them. The CDR3 runs 13 residues. The CDR3 protein is CASSMGVDYGYTF. In nucleotides, the CDR3 is TGTGCCAGCAGTATGGGGGTGGACTATGGCTACACCTTC.

This rearrangement joins TRBV4-2 to TRBJ2-7, with 8 bases fitting TRBD1. The CDR3 totals 14 residues. J was trimmed by 1 base and V by 4 bases; bases with no gene match: 3. The V gene's germline CDR1 is LGHNA and CDR2 YNFKEQ. The CDR3 nucleotides are TGTGCCAGCAGCCCGGGACAGGCGTCCTACGAGCAGTACTTC. Translated: CASSPGQASYEQYF.